Sequencing of this T cell receptor (beta chain) was carried out in a study of T cell changes during pregnancy in multiple sclerosis. Produced via immunoSEQ multiplex PCR; TCRdb's table is partial and in-frame only. This table has some 80,000 clones, 85% to 95% appearing once. The sample here was CD4+ T cells from peripheral blood mononuclear cells, taken after pregnancy. The origin of this receptor is a female donor with multiple sclerosis, enrolled in a pregnancy study.

The CDR3 nucleotides are TGTGCCAGCAGCTTGGGGGTCAGGGAGGACACTGAAGCTTTCTTT. Its protein is CASSLGVREDTEAFF. The chain combines TRBV5-8 with TRBJ1-1, with TRBD1 as a possible D gene (5 bases). V was clipped by 0 bases and J by 3 bases, with 12 bases between them. Germline V lookup: CDR1 SGHTS, CDR2 YDEGEE. This CDR3 has 15 amino acids.